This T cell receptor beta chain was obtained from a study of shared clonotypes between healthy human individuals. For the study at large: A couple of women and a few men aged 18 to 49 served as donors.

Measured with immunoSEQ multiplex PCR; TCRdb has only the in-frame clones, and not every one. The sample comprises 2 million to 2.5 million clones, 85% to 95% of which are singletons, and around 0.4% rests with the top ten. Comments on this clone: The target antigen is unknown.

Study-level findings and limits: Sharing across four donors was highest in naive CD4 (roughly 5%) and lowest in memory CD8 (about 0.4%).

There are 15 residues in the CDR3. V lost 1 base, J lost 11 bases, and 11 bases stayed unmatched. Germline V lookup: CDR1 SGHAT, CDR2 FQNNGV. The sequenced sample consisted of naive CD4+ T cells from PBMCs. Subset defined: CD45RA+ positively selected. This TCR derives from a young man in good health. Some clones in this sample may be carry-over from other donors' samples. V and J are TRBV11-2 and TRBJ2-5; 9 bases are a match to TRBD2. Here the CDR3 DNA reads TGTGCCAGCAGCTTAGGTTTTGGACTAGCGACTGAGCAGTACTTC. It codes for CASSLGFGLATEQYF.